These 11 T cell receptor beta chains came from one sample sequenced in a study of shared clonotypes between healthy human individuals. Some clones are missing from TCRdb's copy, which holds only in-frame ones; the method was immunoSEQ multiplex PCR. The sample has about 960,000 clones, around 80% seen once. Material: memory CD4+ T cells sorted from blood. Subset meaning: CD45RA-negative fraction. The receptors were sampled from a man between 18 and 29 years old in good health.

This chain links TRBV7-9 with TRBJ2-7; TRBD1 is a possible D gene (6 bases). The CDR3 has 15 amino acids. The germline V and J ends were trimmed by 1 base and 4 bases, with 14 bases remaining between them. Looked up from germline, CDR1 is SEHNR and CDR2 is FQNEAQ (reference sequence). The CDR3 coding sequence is TGTGCCAGCAGCTTAGGACAGGCCCAAGTTTACGAGCAGTACTTC. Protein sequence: CASSLGQAQVYEQYF.

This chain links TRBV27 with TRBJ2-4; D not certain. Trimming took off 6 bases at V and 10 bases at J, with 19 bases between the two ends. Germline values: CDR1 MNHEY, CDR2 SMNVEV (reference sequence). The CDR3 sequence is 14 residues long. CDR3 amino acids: CASSPGVAARIQYF. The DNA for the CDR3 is TGTGCCAGCAGCCCCGGTGTGGCGGCCCGAATTCAGTACTTC.

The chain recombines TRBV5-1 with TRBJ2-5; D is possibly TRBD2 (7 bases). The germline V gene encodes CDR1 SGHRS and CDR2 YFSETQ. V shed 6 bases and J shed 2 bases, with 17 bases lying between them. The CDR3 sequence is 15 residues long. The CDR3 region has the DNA TGCGCCAGCAAATTGGGCGGGGGCCCACAAGAGACCCAGTACTTC. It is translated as CASKLGGGPQETQYF.

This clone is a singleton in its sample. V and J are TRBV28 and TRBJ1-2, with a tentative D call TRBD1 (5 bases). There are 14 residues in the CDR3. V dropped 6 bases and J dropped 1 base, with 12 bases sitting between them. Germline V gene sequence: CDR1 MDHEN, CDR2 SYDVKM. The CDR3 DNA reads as TGTGCCAGCAGCCCCCCGACAGATAACTATGGCTACACCTTC. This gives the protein CASSPPTDNYGYTF.

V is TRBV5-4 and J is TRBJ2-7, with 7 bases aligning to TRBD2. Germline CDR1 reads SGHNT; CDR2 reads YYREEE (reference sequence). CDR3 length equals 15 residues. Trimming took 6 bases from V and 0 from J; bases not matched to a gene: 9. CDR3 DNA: TGTGCCAGCACCTTCGGGCGGGGGAACTCCTACGAGCAGTACTTC. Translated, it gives CASTFGRGNSYEQYF.

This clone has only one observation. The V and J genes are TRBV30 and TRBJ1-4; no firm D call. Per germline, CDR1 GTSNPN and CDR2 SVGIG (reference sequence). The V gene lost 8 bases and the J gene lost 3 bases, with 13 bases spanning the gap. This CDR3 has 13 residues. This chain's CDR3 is CAVDGKANEKLFF. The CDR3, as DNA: TGTGCCGTGGACGGGAAAGCTAATGAAAAACTGTTTTTT.

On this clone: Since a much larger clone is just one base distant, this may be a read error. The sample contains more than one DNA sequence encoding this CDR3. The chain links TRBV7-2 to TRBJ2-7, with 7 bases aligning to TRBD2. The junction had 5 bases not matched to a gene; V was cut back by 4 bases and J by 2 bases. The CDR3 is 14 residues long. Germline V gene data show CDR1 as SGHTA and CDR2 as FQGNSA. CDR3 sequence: CASSSGTIPYEQYF. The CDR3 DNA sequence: TGTGCCAGCAGCTCCGGGACTATCCCCTACGAGCAGTACTTC.

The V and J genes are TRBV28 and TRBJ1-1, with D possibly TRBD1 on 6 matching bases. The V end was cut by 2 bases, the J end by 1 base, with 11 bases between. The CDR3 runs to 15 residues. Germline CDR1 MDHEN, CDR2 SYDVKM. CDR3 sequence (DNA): TGTGCCAGCAGTTTACAGGGGAATAGGAACACTGAAGCTTTCTTT. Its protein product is CASSLQGNRNTEAFF.

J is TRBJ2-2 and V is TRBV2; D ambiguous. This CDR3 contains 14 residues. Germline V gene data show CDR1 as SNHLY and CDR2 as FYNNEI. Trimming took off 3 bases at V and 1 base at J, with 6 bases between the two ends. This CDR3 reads CASSEFLNTGELFF. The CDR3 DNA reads TGTGCCAGCAGTGAGTTCCTGAACACCGGGGAGCTGTTTTTT.

The CDR3 bases are TGTGCCAGCAGCCGAACAGGGGGCTGGGACTATGGCTACACCTTC. Translation: CASSRTGGWDYGYTF. The V gene is TRBV7-9, the J gene TRBJ1-2; 9 bases agree with TRBD1. This CDR3 region has 15 residues. J lost 3 bases, V lost 5 bases, and 7 bases had no gene match. Germline CDR1 is SEHNR and CDR2 is FQNEAQ (reference sequence).

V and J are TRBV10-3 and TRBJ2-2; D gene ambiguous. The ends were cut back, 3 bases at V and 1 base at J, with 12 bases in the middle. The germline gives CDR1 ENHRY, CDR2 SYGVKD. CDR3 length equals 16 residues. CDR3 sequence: CAISDRNRQNTGELFF. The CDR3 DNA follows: TGTGCCATCAGTGACCGGAACCGACAGAACACCGGGGAGCTGTTTTTT.